These 18 T cell receptor beta chains came from one sample sequenced in a study of blood T cell repertoires in COVID-19. Data came from immunoSEQ multiplex PCR; TCRdb stores just in-frame clones and leaves some out. Here the sample spans fewer than 250,000 clones, 65% to 85% being singletons. Sequences were obtained from peripheral blood. Receptor source: a human donor in a cohort sampled during active COVID-19.

V and J are TRBV18 and TRBJ2-7; TRBD2 matches at 10 bases. J was trimmed by 5 bases and V by 0 bases; bases with no gene match: 7. Germline lookup yields CDR1 KGHSH and CDR2 LQKENI. The CDR3 is 16 amino acids. The CDR3 loop reads CASSPPGLAGVNEQYF. CDR3 coding DNA: TGTGCCAGCTCACCACCGGGCCTAGCGGGGGTAAACGAGCAGTACTTC.

The V call is TRBV20-1, the J call TRBJ1-2, with D tentatively TRBD1 (5 bases). Trimming left V 5 bases short and J 8 bases short, with 12 bases between. Germline CDR1 reads DFQATT; CDR2 reads SNEGSKA (reference sequence). The CDR3 is 11 amino acids. CDR3 sequence: CSAFRAGGYTF. For the CDR3, the DNA is TGCAGTGCTTTCAGGGCAGGAGGCTACACCTTC.

The chain links TRBV9 to TRBJ1-3, with D possibly being TRBD1 (5 bases). Germline-derived CDR1 and CDR2 are SGDLS and YYNGEE. The germline V and J ends were trimmed by 5 bases and 4 bases, with 13 bases remaining between them. The CDR3 runs 14 residues. Here the CDR3 reads CASSGDSPGNTIYF. CDR3 bases: TGTGCCAGCAGTGGAGACAGCCCGGGAAACACCATATATTTT. The full variable domain, in which reference TRBV9 and TRBJ1-3 provide the parts outside the CDR3, is DSGVTQTPKHLITATGQRVTLRCSPRSGDLSVYWYQQSLDQGLQFLIQYYNGEERAKGNILERFSAQQFPDLHSELNLSSLELGDSALYFCASSGDSPGNTIYFGEGSWLTVV.

The chain recombines TRBV7-9 with TRBJ1-2; 8 bases fit TRBD1. This CDR3 region has 13 residues. The germline V gene has CDR1 SEHNR and CDR2 FQNEAQ (reference sequence). The trim removed 5 bases at V and 8 bases at J, leaving 7 bases unmatched. The chain's CDR3 is CASSSGQGRGYTF. The CDR3 coding sequence is TGTGCCAGCAGCAGCGGACAGGGTCGAGGCTACACCTTC.

This sequence joins TRBV10-3 and TRBJ2-3; D might be TRBD1 (6 bases). In germline, CDR1 is ENHRY, CDR2 SYGVKD. This CDR3 has 15 amino acids. Trimming shortened V by 2 bases and J by 4 bases, and 13 bases separated the two germline ends. CDR3 protein: CAISEPTTGSDTQYF. The DNA of the CDR3 is TGTGCCATCAGTGAGCCAACTACAGGGTCAGATACGCAGTATTTT.

The gene calls are TRBV11-1 and TRBJ2-7, with D perhaps matching TRBD1 (6 bases). Germline V gives CDR1 SGHAT, CDR2 FQDESV (reference sequence). The CDR3 has 12 residues. Trimming pared 5 bases from V and 4 bases from J, leaving 9 bases between. The DNA for the CDR3 is TGTGCCAGCAGCCCTGGACAGTACGAGCAGTACTTC. It encodes CASSPGQYEQYF. Complete variable domain (other parts from reference TRBV11-1 and TRBJ2-7): EAEVAQSPRYKITEKSQAVAFWCDPISGHATLYWYRQILGQGPELLVQFQDESVVDDSQLPKDRFSAERLKGVDSTLKIQPAELGDSAMYLCASSPGQYEQYFGPGTRLTVT.

This clone has a count of ten or more. Distinct nucleotide sequences in the sample also encode this CDR3. Written as DNA, the CDR3 is TGTGCCAGCAGCTTGTGGGGAGATCAGCCCCAGCATTTT. Translation gives CASSLWGDQPQHF. The chain employs TRBV5-5 and TRBJ1-5; D ambiguous. This CDR3 region has 13 residues. Trimming removed 1 base from V and 5 bases from J, with 7 bases in between. CDR1 and CDR2 from the germline V gene are SGHKS and YYEKEE (reference sequence).

This clone was recorded once. The chain is built from TRBV28 and TRBJ1-3; D possibly corresponds to TRBD1 (5 bases). This CDR3 spans 14 amino acids. Germline loops: CDR1 MDHEN, CDR2 SYDVKM. The V end lost 5 bases, the J end lost 0 bases, and 8 bases lay between the germline ends. The CDR3 sequence is CASSLDSSGNTIYF. CDR3 coding DNA: TGTGCCAGCAGTCTCGACAGCTCTGGAAACACCATATATTTT.

The CDR3 DNA follows: TGTGCCAGCAGTTACTCCGCAGGGAACTATGGCTACACCTTC. Translated, it gives CASSYSAGNYGYTF. This chain uses TRBV6-6 with TRBJ1-2, with D possibly being TRBD1 (5 bases). V lost 0 bases to trimming and J lost 2 bases, with 7 bases between them. The CDR3 contains 14 residues. In germline, CDR1 is MNHNY, CDR2 SVGAGI (reference sequence).

The chain uses TRBV6-1 and TRBJ1-3; D is unresolved. The CDR3 covers 12 residues. Per germline, CDR1 MNHNS and CDR2 SASEGT. Trimming removed 2 bases at V and 3 bases at J, with 2 bases between. The CDR3 bases are TGTGCCAGCAGTGAACGTGGAAACACCATATATTTT. Its protein is CASSERGNTIYF.

This rearrangement joins TRBV2 to TRBJ1-1, with TRBD1 as a possible D gene (5 bases). Trimming left V 5 bases short and J 2 bases short, with 9 bases between. The germline V gene encodes CDR1 SNHLY and CDR2 FYNNEI. This CDR3 region has 13 residues. The CDR3 DNA reads TGTGCCAGCAGTCCCCAGGGTAACACTGAAGCTTTCTTT. Protein sequence: CASSPQGNTEAFF.

As to this clone: Other DNA sequences within the sample encode an identical CDR3. The rearrangement uses TRBV5-1 and TRBJ2-1, with 11 bases identical to TRBD2. The CDR3 has 16 residues. After removal of 4 bases from V and 4 bases from J, the junction contained 7 bases not matched to a gene. Germline CDR1 is SGHRS and CDR2 is YFSETQ. CDR3 amino acids: CASSTSGTSGYNEQFF. The CDR3 bases are TGCGCCAGCAGCACATCCGGGACTAGCGGTTACAATGAGCAGTTCTTC.

This chain connects TRBV27 to TRBJ2-7; D remains ambiguous. This CDR3 contains 13 residues. Germline V CDR1 and CDR2: MNHEY, SMNVEV (reference sequence). V was trimmed by 4 bases and J by 1 base, leaving 8 bases between them. Here the CDR3 reads CASSSVVSYEQYF. The CDR3, as DNA: TGTGCCAGCAGTTCCGTAGTATCCTACGAGCAGTACTTC.

V and J are TRBV15 and TRBJ2-3; the match to TRBD1 covers 7 bases. The germline V gene encodes CDR1 LNHNV and CDR2 YYDKDF (reference sequence). This CDR3 spans 15 amino acids. The ends lost 4 bases at V and 2 bases at J; junction bases unmatched: 6. CDR3 sequence (DNA): TGTGCCACCAGCACAAACAGGGGTACCACAGATACGCAGTATTTT. Translated, it gives CATSTNRGTTDTQYF. Based on the CDR3 plus reference TRBV15 and TRBJ2-3, the full variable domain is DAMVIQNPRYQVTQFGKPVTLSCSQTLNHNVMYWYQQKSSQAPKLLFHYYDKDFNNEADTPDNFQSRRPNTSFCFLDIRSPGLGDTAMYLCATSTNRGTTDTQYFGPGTRLTVL.

This clone has just one count. The chain links TRBV5-5 to TRBJ2-3; D might be TRBD2 (5 bases). Looked up from germline, CDR1 is SGHKS and CDR2 is YYEKEE (reference sequence). The V end was cut by 1 base, the J end by 6 bases, with 6 bases between. The CDR3 runs to 12 residues. CDR3 region: CASSLRGDTQYF. The CDR3 DNA reads as TGTGCCAGCAGCTTGAGAGGGGATACGCAGTATTTT.

The chain couples TRBV7-2 to TRBJ1-1, with TRBD1 identical over 7 bases. Looked up from germline, CDR1 is SGHTA and CDR2 is FQGNSA. The CDR3 extends over 13 amino acids. V trimming: 5 bases; J trimming: 4 bases; junction bases outside the gene matches: 4. This chain's CDR3 is CASSADRATEAFF. The CDR3 region has the DNA TGTGCCAGCAGCGCTGACAGGGCCACTGAAGCTTTCTTT.

The CDR3 protein is CASSLSNSPLHF. CDR3 DNA sequence: TGTGCCAGCAGCCTCAGTAATTCACCCCTCCACTTT. This chain links TRBV11-2 with TRBJ1-6; D gene unclear. The V end lost 5 bases, the J end lost 6 bases, and 5 bases lay between the germline ends. The CDR3 totals 12 residues. CDR1 SGHAT and CDR2 FQNNGV come from the germline V gene.

The chain links TRBV5-1 to TRBJ1-3, with 9 bases lining up with TRBD1. The CDR3 totals 16 residues. Germline V lookup: CDR1 SGHRS, CDR2 YFSETQ. Trimming removed 4 bases from V and 1 base from J; junction bases left unmatched: 6. The CDR3 bases are TGCGCCAGCAGCACCGGACAGGGGTCTTCTGGAAACACCATATATTTT. It yields the protein CASSTGQGSSGNTIYF. Together with reference TRBV5-1 and TRBJ1-3, the CDR3 gives the full variable domain: KAGVTQTPRYLIKTRGQQVTLSCSPISGHRSVSWYQQTPGQGLQFLFEYFSETQRNKGNFPGRFSGRQFSNSRSEMNVSTLELGDSALYLCASSTGQGSSGNTIYFGEGSWLTVV.